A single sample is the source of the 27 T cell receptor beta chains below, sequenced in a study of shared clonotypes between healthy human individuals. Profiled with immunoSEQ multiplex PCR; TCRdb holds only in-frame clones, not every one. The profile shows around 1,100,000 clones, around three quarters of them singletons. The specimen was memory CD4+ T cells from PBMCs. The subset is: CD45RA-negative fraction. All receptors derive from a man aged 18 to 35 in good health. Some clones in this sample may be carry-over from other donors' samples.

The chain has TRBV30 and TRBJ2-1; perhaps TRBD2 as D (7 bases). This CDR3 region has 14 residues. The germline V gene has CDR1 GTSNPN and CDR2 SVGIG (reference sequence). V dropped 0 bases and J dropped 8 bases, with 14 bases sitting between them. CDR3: CAWSVGGALYEQFF. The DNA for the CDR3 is TGTGCCTGGAGTGTAGGGGGGGCGCTCTATGAGCAGTTCTTC.

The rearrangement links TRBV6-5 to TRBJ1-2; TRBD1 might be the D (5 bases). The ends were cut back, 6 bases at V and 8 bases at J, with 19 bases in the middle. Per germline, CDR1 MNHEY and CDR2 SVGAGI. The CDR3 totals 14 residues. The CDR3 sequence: CASSTGERSAGYTF. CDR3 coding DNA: TGTGCCAGCAGCACGGGGGAACGTTCAGCCGGCTACACCTTC.

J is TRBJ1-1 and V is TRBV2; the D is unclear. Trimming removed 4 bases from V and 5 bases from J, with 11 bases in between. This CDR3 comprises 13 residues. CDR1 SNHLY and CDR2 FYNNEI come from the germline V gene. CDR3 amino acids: CASSVSGYTEAFF. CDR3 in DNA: TGTGCCAGCAGTGTCTCCGGGTATACTGAAGCTTTCTTT.

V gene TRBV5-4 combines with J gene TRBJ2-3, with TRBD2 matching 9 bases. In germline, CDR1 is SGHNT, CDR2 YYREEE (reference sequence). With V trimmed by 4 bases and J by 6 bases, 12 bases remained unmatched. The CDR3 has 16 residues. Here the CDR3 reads CASSRLTTSGGDTQYF. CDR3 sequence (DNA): TGTGCCAGCAGCCGCCTAACGACTAGCGGAGGGGATACGCAGTATTTT.

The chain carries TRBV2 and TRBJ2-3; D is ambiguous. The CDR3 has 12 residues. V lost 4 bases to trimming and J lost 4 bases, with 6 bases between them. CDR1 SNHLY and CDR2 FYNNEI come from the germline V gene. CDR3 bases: TGTGCCAGCAGTGTTTACGCAGATACGCAGTATTTT. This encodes CASSVYADTQYF.

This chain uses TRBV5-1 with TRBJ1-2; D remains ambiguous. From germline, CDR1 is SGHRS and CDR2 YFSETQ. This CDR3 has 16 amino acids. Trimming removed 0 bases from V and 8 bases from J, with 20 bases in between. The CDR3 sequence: CASSLADAREGLGYTF. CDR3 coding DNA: TGCGCCAGCAGCTTGGCCGATGCCCGGGAGGGATTAGGCTACACCTTC.

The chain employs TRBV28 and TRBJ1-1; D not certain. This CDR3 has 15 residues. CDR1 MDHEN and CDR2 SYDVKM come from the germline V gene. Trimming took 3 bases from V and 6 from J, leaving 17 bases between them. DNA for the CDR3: TGTGCCAGCAGTTTTTTTAGAGTTCCGCCTCCTGAAGCTTTCTTT. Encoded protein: CASSFFRVPPPEAFF.

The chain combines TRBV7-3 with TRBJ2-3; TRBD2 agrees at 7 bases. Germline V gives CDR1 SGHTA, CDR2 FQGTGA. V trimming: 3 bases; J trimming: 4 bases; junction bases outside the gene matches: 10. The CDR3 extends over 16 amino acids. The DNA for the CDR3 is TGTGCCAGCAGCTTTCGAGGGCGGGAGTCGTCAGATACGCAGTATTTT. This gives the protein CASSFRGRESSDTQYF.

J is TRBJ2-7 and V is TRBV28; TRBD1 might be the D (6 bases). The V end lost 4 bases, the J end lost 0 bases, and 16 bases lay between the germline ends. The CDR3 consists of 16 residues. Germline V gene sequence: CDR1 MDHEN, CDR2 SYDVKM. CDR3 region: CASSSTGSLSSYEQYF. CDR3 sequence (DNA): TGTGCCAGCAGTTCCACAGGGTCCCTAAGCTCCTACGAGCAGTACTTC.

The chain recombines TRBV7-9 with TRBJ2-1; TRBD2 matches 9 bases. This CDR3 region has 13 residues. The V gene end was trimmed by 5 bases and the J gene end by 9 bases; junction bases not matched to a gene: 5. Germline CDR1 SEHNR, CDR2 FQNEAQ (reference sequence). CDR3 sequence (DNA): TGTGCCAGCAGCCCCGCGGGAGGGCTTGAGCAGTTCTTC. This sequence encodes CASSPAGGLEQFF.

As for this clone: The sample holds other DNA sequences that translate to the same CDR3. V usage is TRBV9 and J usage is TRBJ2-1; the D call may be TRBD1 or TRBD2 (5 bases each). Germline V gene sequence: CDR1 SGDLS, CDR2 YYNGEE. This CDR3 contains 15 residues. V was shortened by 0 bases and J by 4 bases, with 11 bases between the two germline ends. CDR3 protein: CASSVEGTSYNEQFF. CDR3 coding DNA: TGTGCCAGCAGCGTAGAGGGGACGTCGTACAATGAGCAGTTCTTC.

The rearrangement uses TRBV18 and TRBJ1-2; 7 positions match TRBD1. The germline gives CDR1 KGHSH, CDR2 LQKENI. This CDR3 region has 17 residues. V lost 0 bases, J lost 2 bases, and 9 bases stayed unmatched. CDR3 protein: CASSPPNWDSSNYGYTF. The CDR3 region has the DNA TGTGCCAGCTCACCACCCAACTGGGACAGTAGCAACTATGGCTACACCTTC.

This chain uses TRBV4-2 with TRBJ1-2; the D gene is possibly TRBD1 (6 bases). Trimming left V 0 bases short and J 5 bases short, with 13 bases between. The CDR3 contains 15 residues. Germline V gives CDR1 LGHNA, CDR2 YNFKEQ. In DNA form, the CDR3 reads TGTGCCAGCAGCCAAGAGGGGCAGGGGATGTATGGCTACACCTTC. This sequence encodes CASSQEGQGMYGYTF.

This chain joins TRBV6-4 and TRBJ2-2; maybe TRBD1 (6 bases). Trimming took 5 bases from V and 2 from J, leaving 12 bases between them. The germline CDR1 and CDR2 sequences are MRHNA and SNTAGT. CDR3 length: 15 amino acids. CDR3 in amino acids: CASSTTGDNTGELFF. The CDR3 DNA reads TGTGCCAGCAGTACGACAGGAGATAACACCGGGGAGCTGTTTTTT.

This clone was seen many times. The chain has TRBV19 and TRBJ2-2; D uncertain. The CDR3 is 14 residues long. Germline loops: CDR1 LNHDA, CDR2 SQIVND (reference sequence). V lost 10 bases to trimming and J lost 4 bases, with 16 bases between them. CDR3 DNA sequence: TGTGCCACCGCAAGGTCCGTTGTCACCGGGGAGCTGTTTTTT. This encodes CATARSVVTGELFF.

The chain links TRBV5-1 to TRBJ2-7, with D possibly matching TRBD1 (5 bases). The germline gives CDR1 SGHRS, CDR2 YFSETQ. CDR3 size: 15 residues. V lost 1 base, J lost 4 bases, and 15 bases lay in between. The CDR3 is CASSLFPGSGYEQYF. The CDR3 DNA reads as TGCGCCAGCAGCTTGTTTCCAGGGTCGGGTTACGAGCAGTACTTC.

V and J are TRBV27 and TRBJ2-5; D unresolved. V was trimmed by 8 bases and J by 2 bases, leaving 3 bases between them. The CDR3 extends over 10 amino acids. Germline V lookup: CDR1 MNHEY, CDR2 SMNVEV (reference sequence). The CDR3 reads CASGQETQYF. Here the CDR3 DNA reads TGTGCCAGCGGTCAAGAGACCCAGTACTTC.

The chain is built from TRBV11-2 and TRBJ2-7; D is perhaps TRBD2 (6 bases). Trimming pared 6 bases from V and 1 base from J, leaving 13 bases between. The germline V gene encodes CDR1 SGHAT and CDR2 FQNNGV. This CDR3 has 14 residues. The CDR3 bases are TGTGCCAGCAGGGCCCCTCGGGGGTCCTACGAGCAGTACTTC. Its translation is CASRAPRGSYEQYF.

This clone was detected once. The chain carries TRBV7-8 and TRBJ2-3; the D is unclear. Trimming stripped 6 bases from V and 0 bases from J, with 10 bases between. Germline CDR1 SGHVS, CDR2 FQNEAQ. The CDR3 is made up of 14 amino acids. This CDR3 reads CASRPVASTDTQYF. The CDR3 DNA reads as TGTGCCAGCAGGCCGGTTGCTAGCACAGATACGCAGTATTTT.

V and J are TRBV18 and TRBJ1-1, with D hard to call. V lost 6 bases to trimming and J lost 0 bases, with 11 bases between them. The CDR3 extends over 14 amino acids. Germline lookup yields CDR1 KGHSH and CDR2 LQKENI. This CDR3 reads CASSAAPLNTEAFF. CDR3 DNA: TGTGCCAGCTCGGCAGCGCCATTGAACACTGAAGCTTTCTTT.

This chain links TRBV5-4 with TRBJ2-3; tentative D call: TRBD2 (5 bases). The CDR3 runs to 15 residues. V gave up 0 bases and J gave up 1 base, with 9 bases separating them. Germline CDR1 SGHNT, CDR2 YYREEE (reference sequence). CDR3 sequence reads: CASSLGSSGTDTQYF. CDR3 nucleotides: TGTGCCAGCAGCTTGGGTAGTAGCGGCACAGATACGCAGTATTTT.

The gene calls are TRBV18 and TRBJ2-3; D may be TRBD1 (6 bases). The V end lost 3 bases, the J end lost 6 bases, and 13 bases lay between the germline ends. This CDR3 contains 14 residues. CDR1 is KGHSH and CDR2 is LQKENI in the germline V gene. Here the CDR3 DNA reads TGTGCCAGCTCACCCGGCCGGCAGGGGGATACGCAGTATTTT. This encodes CASSPGRQGDTQYF.

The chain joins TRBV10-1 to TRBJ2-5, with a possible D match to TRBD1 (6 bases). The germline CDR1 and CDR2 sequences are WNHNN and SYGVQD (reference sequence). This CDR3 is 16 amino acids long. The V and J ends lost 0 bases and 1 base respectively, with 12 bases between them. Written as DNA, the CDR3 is TGCGCCAGCAGTGAGTCAAGGGGGAGCGGCCAAGAGACCCAGTACTTC. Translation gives CASSESRGSGQETQYF.

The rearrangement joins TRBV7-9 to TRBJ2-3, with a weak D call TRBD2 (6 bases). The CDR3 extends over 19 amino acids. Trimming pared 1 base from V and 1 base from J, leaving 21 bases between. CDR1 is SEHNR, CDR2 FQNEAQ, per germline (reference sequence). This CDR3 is CASSLGRGDSDWGTDTQYF. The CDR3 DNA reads TGTGCCAGCAGCTTAGGTCGTGGGGACTCCGATTGGGGCACAGATACGCAGTATTTT.

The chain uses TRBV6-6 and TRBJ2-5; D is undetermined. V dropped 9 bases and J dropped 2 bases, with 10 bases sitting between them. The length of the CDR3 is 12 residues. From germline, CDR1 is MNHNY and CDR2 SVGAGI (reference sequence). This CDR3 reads CARLNIQETQYF. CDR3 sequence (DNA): TGTGCCAGGCTCAATATTCAAGAGACCCAGTACTTC.

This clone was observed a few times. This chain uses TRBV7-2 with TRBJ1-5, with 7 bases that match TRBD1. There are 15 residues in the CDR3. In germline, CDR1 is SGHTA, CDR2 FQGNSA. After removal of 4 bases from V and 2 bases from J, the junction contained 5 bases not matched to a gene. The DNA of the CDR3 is TGTGCCAGCAGCTCACAGGGGAGTGGCAATCAGCCCCAGCATTTT. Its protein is CASSSQGSGNQPQHF. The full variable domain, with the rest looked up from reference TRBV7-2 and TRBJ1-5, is GAGVSQSPSNKVTEKGKDVELRCDPISGHTALYWYRQSLGQGLEFLIYFQGNSAPDKSGLPSDRFSAERTGGSVSTLTIQRTQQEDSAVYLCASSSQGSGNQPQHFGDGTRLSIL.

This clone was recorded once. CDR3 nucleotides: TGTGCCAGCGCTTCCGGGAGGCAGAACACCGGGGAGCTGTTTTTT. This translates into CASASGRQNTGELFF. The chain is built from TRBV9 and TRBJ2-2, with 7 bases matching TRBD2. The CDR3 is 15 residues long. The germline V gene has CDR1 SGDLS and CDR2 YYNGEE. With V trimmed by 7 bases and J by 1 base, 7 bases remained unmatched. The full variable domain, rest sourced from reference TRBV9 and TRBJ2-2, is DSGVTQTPKHLITATGQRVTLRCSPRSGDLSVYWYQQSLDQGLQFLIQYYNGEERAKGNILERFSAQQFPDLHSELNLSSLELGDSALYFCASASGRQNTGELFFGEGSRLTVL.